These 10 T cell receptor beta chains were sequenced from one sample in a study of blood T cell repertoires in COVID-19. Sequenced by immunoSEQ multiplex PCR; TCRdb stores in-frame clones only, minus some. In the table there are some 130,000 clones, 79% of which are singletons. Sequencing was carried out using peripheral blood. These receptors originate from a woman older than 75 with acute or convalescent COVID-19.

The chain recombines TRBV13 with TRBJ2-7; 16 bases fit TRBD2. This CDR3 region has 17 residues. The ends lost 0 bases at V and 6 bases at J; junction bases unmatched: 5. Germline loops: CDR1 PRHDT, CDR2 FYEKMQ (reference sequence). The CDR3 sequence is CASSLGGTSGGDPEQYF. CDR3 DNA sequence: TGTGCCAGCAGCTTAGGCGGGACTAGCGGGGGGGATCCCGAGCAGTACTTC. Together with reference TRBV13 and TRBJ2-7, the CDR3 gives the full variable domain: AAGVIQSPRHLIKEKRETATLKCYPIPRHDTVYWYQQGPGQDPQFLISFYEKMQSDKGSIPDRFSAQQFSDYHSELNMSSLELGDSALYFCASSLGGTSGGDPEQYFGPGTRLTVT.

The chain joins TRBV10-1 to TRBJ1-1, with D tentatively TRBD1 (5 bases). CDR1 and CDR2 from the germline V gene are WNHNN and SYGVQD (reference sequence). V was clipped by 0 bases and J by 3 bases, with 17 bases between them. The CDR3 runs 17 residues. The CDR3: CASSESPGRGSDTEAFF. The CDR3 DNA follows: TGCGCCAGCAGTGAGTCACCCGGGAGGGGCTCAGACACTGAAGCTTTCTTT.

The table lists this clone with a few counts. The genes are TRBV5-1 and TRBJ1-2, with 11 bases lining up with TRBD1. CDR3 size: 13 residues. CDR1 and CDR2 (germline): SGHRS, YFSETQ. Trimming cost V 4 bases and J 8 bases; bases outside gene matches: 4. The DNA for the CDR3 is TGCGCCAGCAGCCCGGACAGGGGGCCCGGCTACACCTTC. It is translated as CASSPDRGPGYTF.

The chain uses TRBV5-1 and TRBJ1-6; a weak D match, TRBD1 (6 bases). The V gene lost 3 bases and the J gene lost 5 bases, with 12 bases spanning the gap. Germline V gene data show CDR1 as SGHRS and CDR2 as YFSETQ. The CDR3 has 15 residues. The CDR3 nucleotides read TGCGCCAGCAGCTCTACAGGGCCTGATAATTCACCCCTCCACTTT. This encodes CASSSTGPDNSPLHF.

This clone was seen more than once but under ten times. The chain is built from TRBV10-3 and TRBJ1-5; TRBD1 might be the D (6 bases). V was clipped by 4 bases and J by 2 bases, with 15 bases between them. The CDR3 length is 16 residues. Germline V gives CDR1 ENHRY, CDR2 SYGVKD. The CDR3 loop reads CAISGTVPRGNQPQHF. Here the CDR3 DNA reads TGTGCCATCAGTGGGACAGTACCTAGGGGCAATCAGCCCCAGCATTTT.

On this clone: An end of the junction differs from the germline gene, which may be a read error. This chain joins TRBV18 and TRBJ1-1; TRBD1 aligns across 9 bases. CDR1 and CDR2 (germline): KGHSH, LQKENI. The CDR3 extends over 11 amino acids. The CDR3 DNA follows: TGTGCCAGCTCAGAGGGGACAGGGAAGATCTTT. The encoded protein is CASSEGTGKIF.

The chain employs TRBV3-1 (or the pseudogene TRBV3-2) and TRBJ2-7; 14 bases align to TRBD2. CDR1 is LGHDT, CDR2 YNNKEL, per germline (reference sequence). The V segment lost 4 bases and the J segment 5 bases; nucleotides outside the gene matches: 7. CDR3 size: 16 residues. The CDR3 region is CASSLHGTSGSHEQYF. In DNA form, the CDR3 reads TGTGCCAGCAGCCTACATGGGACTAGCGGGAGTCACGAGCAGTACTTC.

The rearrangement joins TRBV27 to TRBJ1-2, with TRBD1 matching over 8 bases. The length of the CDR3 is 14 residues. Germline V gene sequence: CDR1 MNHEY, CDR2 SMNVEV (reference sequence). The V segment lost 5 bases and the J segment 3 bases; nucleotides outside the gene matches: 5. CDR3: CASSPTGAYYGYTF. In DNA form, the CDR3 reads TGTGCCAGCAGTCCGACAGGGGCATACTATGGCTACACCTTC.

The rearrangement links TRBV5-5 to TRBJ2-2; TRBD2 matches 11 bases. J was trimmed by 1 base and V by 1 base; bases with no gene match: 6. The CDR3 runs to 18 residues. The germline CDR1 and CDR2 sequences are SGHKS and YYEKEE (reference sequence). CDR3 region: CASSLRLSGGENTGELFF. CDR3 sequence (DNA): TGTGCCAGCAGCTTGCGGCTTAGCGGGGGGGAGAACACCGGGGAGCTGTTTTTT.

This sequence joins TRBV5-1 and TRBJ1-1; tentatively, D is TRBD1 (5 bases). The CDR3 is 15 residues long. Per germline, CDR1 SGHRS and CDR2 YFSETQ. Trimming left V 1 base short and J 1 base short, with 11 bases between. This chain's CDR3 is CASSLSGARNTEAFF. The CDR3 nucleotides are TGCGCCAGCAGCTTGAGCGGGGCACGGAACACTGAAGCTTTCTTT.